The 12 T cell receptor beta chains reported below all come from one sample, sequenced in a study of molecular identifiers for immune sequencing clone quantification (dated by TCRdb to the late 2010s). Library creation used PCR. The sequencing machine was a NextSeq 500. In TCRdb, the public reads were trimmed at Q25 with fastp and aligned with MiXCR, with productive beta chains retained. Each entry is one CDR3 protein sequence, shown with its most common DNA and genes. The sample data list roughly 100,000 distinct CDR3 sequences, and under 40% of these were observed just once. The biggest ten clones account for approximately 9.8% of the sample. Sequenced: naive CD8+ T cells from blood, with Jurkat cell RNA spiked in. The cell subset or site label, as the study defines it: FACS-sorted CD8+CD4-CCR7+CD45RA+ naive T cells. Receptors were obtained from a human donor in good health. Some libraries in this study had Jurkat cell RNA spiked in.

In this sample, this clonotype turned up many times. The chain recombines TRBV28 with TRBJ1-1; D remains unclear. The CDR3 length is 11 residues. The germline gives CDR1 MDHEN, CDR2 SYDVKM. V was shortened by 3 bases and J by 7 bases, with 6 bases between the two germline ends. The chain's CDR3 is CASSFGLEAFF. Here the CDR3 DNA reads TGTGCCAGCAGTTTTGGCCTTGAAGCTTTCTTT.

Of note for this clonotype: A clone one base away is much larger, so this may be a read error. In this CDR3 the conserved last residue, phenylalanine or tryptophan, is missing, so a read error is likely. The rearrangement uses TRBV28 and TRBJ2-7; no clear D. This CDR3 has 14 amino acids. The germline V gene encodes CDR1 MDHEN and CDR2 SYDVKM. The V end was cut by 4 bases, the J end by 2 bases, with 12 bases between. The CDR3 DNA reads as TGTGCCAGCAGTTCCCTGGAACGAGCCTACGAGCAGTACTAC. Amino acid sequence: CASSSLERAYEQYY.

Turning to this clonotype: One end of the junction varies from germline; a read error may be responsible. The CDR3 region has the DNA TGTGCCAGCAGTCCGGGTAGCGGGTATTCACCCCACCACTTT. Its protein is CASSPGSGYSPHHF. The chain uses TRBV27 and TRBJ1-6, with D unclear. This CDR3 comprises 14 residues. Germline V CDR1 and CDR2: MNHEY, SMNVEV (reference sequence).

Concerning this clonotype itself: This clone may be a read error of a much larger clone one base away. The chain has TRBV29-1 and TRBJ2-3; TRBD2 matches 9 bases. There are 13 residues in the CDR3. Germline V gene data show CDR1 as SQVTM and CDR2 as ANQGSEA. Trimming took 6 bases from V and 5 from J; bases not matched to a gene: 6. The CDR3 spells CSVVSGSLDTQYF. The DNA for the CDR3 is TGCAGCGTAGTTAGCGGGAGTTTAGATACGCAGTATTTT.

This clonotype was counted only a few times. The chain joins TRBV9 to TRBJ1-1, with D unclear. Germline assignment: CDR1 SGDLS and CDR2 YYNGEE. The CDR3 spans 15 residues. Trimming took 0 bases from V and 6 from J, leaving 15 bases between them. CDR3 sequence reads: CASSVGELGYPEAFF. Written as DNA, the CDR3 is TGTGCCAGCAGCGTAGGGGAGCTGGGCTACCCTGAAGCTTTCTTT.

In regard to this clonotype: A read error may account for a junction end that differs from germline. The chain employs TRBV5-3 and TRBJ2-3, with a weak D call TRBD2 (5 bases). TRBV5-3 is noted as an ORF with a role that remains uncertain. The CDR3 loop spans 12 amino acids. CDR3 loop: CASSSPTNTQIF. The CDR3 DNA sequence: TGTGCCAGCAGCTCACCGACTAACACGCAGATTTTT.

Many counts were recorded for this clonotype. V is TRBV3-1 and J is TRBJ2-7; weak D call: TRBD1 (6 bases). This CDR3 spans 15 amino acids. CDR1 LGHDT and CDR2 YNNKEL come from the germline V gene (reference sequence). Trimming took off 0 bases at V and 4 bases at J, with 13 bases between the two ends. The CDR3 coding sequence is TGTGCCAGCAGCCAAGATGATCAGGGGTGGTACGAGCAGTACTTC. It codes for CASSQDDQGWYEQYF.

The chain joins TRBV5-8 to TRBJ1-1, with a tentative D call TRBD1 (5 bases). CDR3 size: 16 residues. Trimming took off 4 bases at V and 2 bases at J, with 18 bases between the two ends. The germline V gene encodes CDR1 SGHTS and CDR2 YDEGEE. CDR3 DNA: TGTGCCAGCAGCCGCCCGTTCTTAGACAGTAACACTGAAGCTTTCTTT. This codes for CASSRPFLDSNTEAFF.

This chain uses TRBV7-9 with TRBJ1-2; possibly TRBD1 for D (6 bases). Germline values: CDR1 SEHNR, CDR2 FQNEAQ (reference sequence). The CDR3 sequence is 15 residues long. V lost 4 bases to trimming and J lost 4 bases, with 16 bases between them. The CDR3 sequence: CASSYPGDSVYGYTF. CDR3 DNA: TGTGCCAGCAGCTATCCAGGGGACTCAGTCTATGGCTACACCTTC.

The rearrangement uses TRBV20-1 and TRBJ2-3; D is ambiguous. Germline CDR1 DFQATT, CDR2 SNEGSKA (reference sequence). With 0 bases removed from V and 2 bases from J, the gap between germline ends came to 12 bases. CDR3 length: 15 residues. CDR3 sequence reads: CSARDADGPTDTQYF. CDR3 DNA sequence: TGCAGTGCTAGAGACGCGGACGGCCCCACAGATACGCAGTATTTT.

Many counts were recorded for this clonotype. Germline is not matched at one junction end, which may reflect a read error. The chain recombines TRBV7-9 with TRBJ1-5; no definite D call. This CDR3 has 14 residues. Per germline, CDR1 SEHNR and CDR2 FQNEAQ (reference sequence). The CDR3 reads CAGSDGTSNQPQHF. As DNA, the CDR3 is TGTGCCGGCAGTGACGGAACTAGCAATCAGCCCCAGCATTTT.

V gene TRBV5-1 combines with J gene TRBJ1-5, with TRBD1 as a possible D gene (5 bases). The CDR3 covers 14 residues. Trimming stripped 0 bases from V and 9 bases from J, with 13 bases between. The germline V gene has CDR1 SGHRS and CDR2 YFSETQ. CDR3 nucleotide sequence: TGCGCCAGCAGCTTGGGGTCGGGGGTTGGGCCCCAGCATTTT. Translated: CASSLGSGVGPQHF.